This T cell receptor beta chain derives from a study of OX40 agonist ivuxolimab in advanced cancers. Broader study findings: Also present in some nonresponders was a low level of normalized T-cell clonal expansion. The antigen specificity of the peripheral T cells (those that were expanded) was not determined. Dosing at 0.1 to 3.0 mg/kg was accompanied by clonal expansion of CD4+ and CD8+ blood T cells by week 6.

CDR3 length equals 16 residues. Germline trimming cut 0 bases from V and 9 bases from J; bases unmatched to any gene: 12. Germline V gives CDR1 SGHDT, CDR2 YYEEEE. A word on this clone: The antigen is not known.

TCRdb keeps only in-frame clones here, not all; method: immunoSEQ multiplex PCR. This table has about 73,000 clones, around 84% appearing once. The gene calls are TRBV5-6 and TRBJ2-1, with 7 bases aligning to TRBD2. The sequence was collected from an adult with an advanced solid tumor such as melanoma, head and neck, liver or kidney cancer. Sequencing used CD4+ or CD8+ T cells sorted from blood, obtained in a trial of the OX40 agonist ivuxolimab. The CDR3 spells CASSLVTSFWESEQFF. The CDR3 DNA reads TGTGCCAGCAGCTTGGTGACTAGCTTTTGGGAGAGTGAGCAGTTCTTC.